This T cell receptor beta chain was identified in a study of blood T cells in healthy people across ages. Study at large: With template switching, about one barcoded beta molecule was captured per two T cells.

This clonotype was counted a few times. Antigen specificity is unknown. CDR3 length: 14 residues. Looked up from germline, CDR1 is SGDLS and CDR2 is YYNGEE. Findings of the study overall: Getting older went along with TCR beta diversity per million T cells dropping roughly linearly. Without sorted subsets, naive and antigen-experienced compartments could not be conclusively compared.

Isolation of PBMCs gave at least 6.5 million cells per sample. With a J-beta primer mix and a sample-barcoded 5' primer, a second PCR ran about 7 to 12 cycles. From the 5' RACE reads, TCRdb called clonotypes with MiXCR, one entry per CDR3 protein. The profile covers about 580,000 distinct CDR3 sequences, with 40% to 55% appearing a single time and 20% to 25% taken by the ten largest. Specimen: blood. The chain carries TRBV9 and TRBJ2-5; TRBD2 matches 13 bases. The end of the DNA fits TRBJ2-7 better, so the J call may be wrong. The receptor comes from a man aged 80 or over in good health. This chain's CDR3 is CASSGGLAGHEQYF. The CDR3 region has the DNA TGTGCCAGCAGCGGGGGACTAGCGGGACACGAGCAGTACTTC.